This TCR beta chain was documented in a study of neurological immune-mediated disorders. This clonotype came up many times. Its specificity is not known. MiXCR was run by TCRdb on the 5' RACE reads, yielding one entry per CDR3 protein. The table shows 65,000 to 95,000 distinct CDR3 sequences, with 5% to 5.5% occurring only once. General observations from the study: One cluster of related CDR3 sequences contained, by phylogenetic grouping, the repertoires of 18 of 34 multiple sclerosis patients and formed a possible signature. Expanded clones shared no CDR3 amino acid sequences across subjects, suggesting private repertoires in all groups.

Germline V gives CDR1 MDHEN, CDR2 SYDVKM. The CDR3 loop spans 14 amino acids. J was trimmed by 4 bases and V by 5 bases; bases with no gene match: 5. This receptor was taken from a woman aged 30 to 39 with multiple sclerosis. V gene TRBV28 combines with J gene TRBJ2-3, with TRBD1 identical over 8 bases. Material for sequencing was PBMCs. The CDR3: CASSTGQGADTQYF. For the CDR3, the DNA is TGTGCCAGCAGTACCGGACAGGGCGCAGATACGCAGTATTTT.